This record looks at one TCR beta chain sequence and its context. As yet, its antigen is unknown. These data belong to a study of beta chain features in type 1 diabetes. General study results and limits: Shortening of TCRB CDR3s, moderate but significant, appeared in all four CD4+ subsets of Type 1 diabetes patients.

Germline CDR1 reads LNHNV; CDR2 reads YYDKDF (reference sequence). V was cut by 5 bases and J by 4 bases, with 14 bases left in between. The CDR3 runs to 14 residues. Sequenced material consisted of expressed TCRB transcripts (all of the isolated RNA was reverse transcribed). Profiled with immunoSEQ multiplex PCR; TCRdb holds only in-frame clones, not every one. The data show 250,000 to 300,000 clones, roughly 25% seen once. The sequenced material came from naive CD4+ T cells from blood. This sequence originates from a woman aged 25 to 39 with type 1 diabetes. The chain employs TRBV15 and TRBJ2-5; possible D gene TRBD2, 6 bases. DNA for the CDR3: TGTGCCACCAGCCATGCGGGACGTCGAGAGACCCAGTACTTC. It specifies CATSHAGRRETQYF.